This T cell receptor (beta chain) was recovered during a study of regulatory T cells in long-lasting Graves disease. About the research overall: Over-5-year antithyroid drug use with positive TSH receptor antibodies defined persistent Graves' disease in the study. Regarding the study as a whole: New patients shared 750 to 1,000 public clonotypes, fewer than the roughly 2,700 shared by persistent patients. Owing to a sample size that was small, accuracy may have been reduced. Repertoires from persistent disease leaned toward TRBV28, TRBJ1-2 and TRBJ2-5.

The authors built TCR beta libraries using iRepertoire HTBI primers and Arm-PCR of CDR3 regions. TCRdb re-derived calls from the multiplex PCR reads in MiXCR, one entry per CDR3 protein. The sample lists around 400,000 distinct CDR3 sequences, roughly 25% occurring once. This clonotype has a handful of counts. No antigen is known for it. This sample's time point: persistent/refractory GD, antithyroid drugs over 5 years with positive TRAb. Extracted RNA from PBMCs served as the source of the TCR library. Germline CDR1 and CDR2: MNHNS and SASEGT. The V and J ends lost 3 bases and 5 bases respectively, with 19 bases between them. The CDR3 spans 16 residues.

The sequence was obtained from a woman between 35 and 50 years old with Graves disease. V usage is TRBV6-1 and J usage is TRBJ1-2; possibly TRBD1 for D (6 bases). The source was peripheral blood mononuclear cells (PBMCs), collected when the disease was refractory, from a patient treated with antithyroid drugs. This CDR3 is CASSDFSRDTGYGYTF. Written as DNA, the CDR3 is TGTGCCAGCAGTGACTTCAGCCGGGACACCGGGTATGGCTACACCTTC.